The present T cell receptor (beta chain) was sequenced within a study of breast tumors, draining lymph nodes, adjacent tissues. Points from the study as a whole: Tumor T cell lymph node origin was a supported hypothesis, not proven. Compared with basal-like, luminal-like tumors shared significantly more repertoire with nontumor tissue. Findings are consistent with lymph node origin and intratumoral expansion of most tumor T cells. Tumor repertoires ranked between lymph nodes and nontumor tissue in diversity, with V and J gene preferences.

There are a few counts of this clonotype. Its antigen is currently unknown. Breast cancer patients provided tissue from their axillary draining lymph nodes. Via MiXCR, TCRdb re-called the multiplex PCR reads, giving one row per CDR3 protein. The sample lists 200,000 to 250,000 distinct CDR3 sequences, under 40% occurring once. Per germline, CDR1 DFQATT and CDR2 SNEGSKA (reference sequence). The CDR3 length is 13 residues. Between the trimmed V and J ends, which lost 4 bases and 1 base, there was a span of 10 bases. The material sequenced was axillary lymph node tissue. The gene calls are TRBV20-1 and TRBJ1-1; the D is unclear. The sequence came from a female donor with breast cancer. Some clones in this sample may be carry-over from other donors' samples. CDR3 sequence reads: CSAKGQTNTEAFF. The CDR3 nucleotides read TGCAGTGCTAAGGGTCAGACGAACACTGAAGCTTTCTTT.